The sequence of this TCR beta chain was determined in a study of beta chain features in type 1 diabetes (dated by TCRdb to between 2018 and 2020). Context from the whole study: Mean age, gender distribution, total cell number and subset yield were not different between patients and healthy donors. Across all samples, around 100 million sorted cells were examined, and cell number per subset correlated strongly with RNA yield. The study compared TCRB repertoires of sorted circulating CD4+ T cell subsets between recently diagnosed type 1 diabetes patients and matched healthy donors. Regulatory and stem cell-like memory subsets were isolated from only 8 patients and roughly 8 healthy donors, whereas naive and central memory subsets came from all 30 or so donors.

The table lists this clone with a few counts. The antigen this receptor binds is unknown. No quality values exist for individual bases; no much larger clone is one base distant. The entire isolated RNA was reverse transcribed using the High Capacity cDNA Reverse Transcription Kit, and thus expressed TCRB transcripts were sequenced. Naive, central memory and regulatory T cell samples underwent deep immunoSEQ sequencing, averaging around 4 million total reads per sample. After sorted cells were lysed in RLT buffer, RNA was extracted with DNase-treated RNeasy Micro or Mini kits, with the choice depending on cell number. Each cell subset was processed on its own to prevent cross-contamination, while patient and healthy donor samples were processed together. TCRB sequences were amplified from cDNA with the immunoSEQ multiplex PCR, producing 87-bp fragments spanning the CDR3 region. Sequencing of the amplicons was done on the Illumina HiSeq platform. Regarding the original processing steps: PCR bias was computationally corrected using synthetic template baselines, reads within Hamming distance 2 were collapsed, and singletons that could not be merged were discarded. Reads were aligned against IMGT to assign V, D and J genes, CDR3 length and insertions or deletions at six rearrangement sites. Clonotype counts were normalized to sorted cell number within each subset before computing true diversity and Gini coefficients with the tcR R package. The overlap coefficient, calculated on TCRB nucleotide sequences, was used to measure repertoire sharing. Held by TCRdb, this immuneACCESS table contains in-frame sequences only and omits some clones. Under half of the omission traces to an unresolved V gene where checked; the cause of the rest is unknown. V, J and clone size are taken as reported in that table, and D and trimming were inferred from the DNA itself. The sample table lists about 150,000 clones, 10% of them with a count of one. Jointly, the top ten make up around 0.5% of the sample.

Each donor gave one peripheral blood draw, roughly 0.12 L on average, collected into heparinised tubes. Naive, central memory, regulatory and stem cell-like memory CD4+ T cells were sorted on a BD FACSAria II using a panel including CD45RO, CCR7, CD25, CD127, CD95 and CD27. Every sorted population had a purity above 95%. Right away, PBMCs were isolated by Lymphoprep density gradient centrifugation and were stained directly, with no culture step. To minimize batch effects, samples were stained and sorted in pairs, one healthy donor with one patient per experiment. Findings and caveats that apply to the study as a whole: At VDJ recombination sites, patients with type 1 diabetes made fewer insertions and deleted more nucleotides, a pattern implying thymic rearrangement abnormalities. Naive, central memory and regulatory TCRB repertoires appeared more similar among patients than among healthy donors. PCR may preferentially amplify shorter templates, but because patient and control samples were amplified and corrected together, any resulting skew would affect both groups equally. A moderate but significant shortening of TCRB CDR3 length was observed in type 1 diabetes patients in all four CD4+ subsets. Only small numbers of individuals were included in the HLA sub-analyses, which left unresolved whether HLA type had any influence on TCRB rearrangement. Because cDNA was sequenced instead of genomic DNA, activated cells with high expression could be over-represented, although the groups did not differ in activation or CD3 levels.

V has 4 bases trimmed and J has 4 bases trimmed; junction bases matching no gene number 4. Including cysteine and phenylalanine, the CDR3 has 15 amino acids. The read is trimmed to its CDR3 DNA, 45 bases read in frame from base 1. According to the germline V gene, CDR1 reads SGHRS and CDR2 reads YFSETQ. Material for sequencing was central memory CD4+ T cells from blood. This clonotype was sampled from a young man with type 1 diabetes. Recombination connected TRBV5-1 to TRBJ2-2; a stretch of 10 junction bases matches TRBD2. The DNA sequence is TGCGCCAGCAGCCCGGGACTAGCGATCACCGGGGAGCTGTTTTTT. It translates to CASSPGLAITGELFF.